The clone carrying this T cell receptor (beta chain) was observed at least ten times. The target antigen is unknown. The junction departs from germline at one end; a sequencing error may be responsible. This entry comes from a study of spatial heterogeneity in lung cancer. At the level of the study: Alpha-chain sequences were detected in numbers that were consistently lower than beta-chain sequences. More than 9.5 raw reads, on average, carried each unique TCR and UMI combination.

Time point here: sample taken at primary tumor resection. Researchers sequenced whole RNA taken from tumor, nontumor lung or frozen PBMC without sorting. CDR1 SSHAT and CDR2 FNYEAQ come from the germline V gene (reference sequence). The CDR3 runs to 14 residues. Notes on the study in general: There were more appearances of ubiquitous expanded tumor TCRs in blood at resection than at follow-up.

Individually, TCR cDNA molecules were each labelled with a unique molecular identifier. TCRdb reprocessed the 5' RACE reads via MiXCR and lists one record per CDR3 protein. The sample lists roughly 50,000 distinct CDR3 sequences; 6% to 9.5% were seen once. This rearrangement joins TRBV7-7 to TRBJ2-7; a weak D match, TRBD2 (5 bases). Sequenced material: PBMCs, taken at surgery. This receptor was identified in a female donor with early-stage non-small cell lung cancer. The CDR3 DNA reads TGTGCTAGCAGCCAGGACGGGCCTGAGGGCGAGCAGTACTTC. Protein sequence: CASSQDGPEGEQYF.